The 18 T cell receptor beta chains below all came from one sample that was sequenced in a study of graft-versus-host responses after intestinal transplantation. Measured with immunoSEQ multiplex PCR; TCRdb has only the in-frame clones, and not every one. The table has tens of thousands of clones, over 80% seen once; the top ten hold 43%. The sample here was PBMCs, taken roughly 39 weeks after intestinal transplant. These receptors came from a human patient who received an intestinal transplant, so some T cells may come from the graft donor.

The chain has TRBV27 and TRBJ2-1, with 9 bases lining up with TRBD2. The CDR3 is 16 residues long. The V gene end was trimmed by 4 bases and the J gene end by 1 base; junction bases not matched to a gene: 5. Germline CDR1 and CDR2: MNHEY and SMNVEV (reference sequence). The CDR3 sequence: CASSSVSGGSYNEQFF. The CDR3 nucleotides read TGTGCCAGCAGTTCCGTCAGCGGGGGGTCCTACAATGAGCAGTTCTTC.

V and J are TRBV2 and TRBJ1-5; no clear D gene. V was trimmed by 1 base and J by 0 bases, leaving 7 bases between them. Germline CDR1 and CDR2: SNHLY and FYNNEI. CDR3 length equals 15 residues. CDR3 DNA sequence: TGTGCCAGCAGTGAAGTAGATAATAGCAATCAGCCCCAGCATTTT. Protein sequence: CASSEVDNSNQPQHF.

CDR3 coding DNA: TGTGCCTGGAGTGTACAGGGGAACACTGAAGCTTTCTTT. It yields the protein CAWSVQGNTEAFF. The rearrangement joins TRBV30 to TRBJ1-1; D possibly corresponds to TRBD1 (6 bases). Between the trimmed V and J ends, which lost 0 bases and 1 base, there was a span of 6 bases. Germline assignment: CDR1 GTSNPN and CDR2 SVGIG (reference sequence). CDR3 length: 13 residues.

The chain joins TRBV5-8 to TRBJ1-5, with D possibly matching TRBD1 (5 bases). The V end was cut by 9 bases, the J end by 3 bases, with 19 bases between. CDR1 and CDR2 from the germline V gene are SGHTS and YDEGEE. There are 15 residues in the CDR3. The CDR3 is CATSRQIVSNQPQHF. Here the CDR3 DNA reads TGTGCCACCTCACGACAGATAGTATCCAATCAGCCCCAGCATTTT. Full variable domain (rest looked up from reference TRBV5-8 and TRBJ1-5): EAGVTQSPTHLIKTRGQQATLRCSPISGHTSVYWYQQALGLGLQFLLWYDEGEERNRGNFPPRFSGRQFPNYSSELNVNALELEDSALYLCATSRQIVSNQPQHFGDGTRLSIL.

This chain connects TRBV2 to TRBJ2-1; TRBD1 matches 7 bases. This CDR3 has 15 amino acids. Germline CDR1 and CDR2: SNHLY and FYNNEI. The V gene end was trimmed by 7 bases and the J gene end by 9 bases; junction bases not matched to a gene: 15. CDR3 bases: TGTGCCAGCAAAGAGGGCAGGGGGAATTTGGGTGAGCAGTTCTTC. This codes for CASKEGRGNLGEQFF.

V and J are TRBV7-2 and TRBJ2-7, with 8 bases identical to TRBD1. CDR3 length: 14 amino acids. CDR1 is SGHTA and CDR2 is FQGNSA in the germline V gene. The ends lost 5 bases at V and 5 bases at J; junction bases unmatched: 8. The chain's CDR3 is CASSADRVIHEQYF. The CDR3 bases are TGTGCCAGCAGCGCGGACAGGGTAATCCACGAGCAGTACTTC.

The V and J genes are TRBV29-1 and TRBJ2-3; 9 bases agree with TRBD1. The V and J ends lost 5 bases and 2 bases, in that order; junction bases with no gene match: 2. Germline values: CDR1 SQVTM, CDR2 ANQGSEA. This CDR3 region has 13 residues. CDR3 in amino acids: CSVWDRDTDTQYF. For the CDR3, the DNA is TGCAGCGTTTGGGACAGGGACACAGATACGCAGTATTTT.

J is TRBJ2-1 and V is TRBV9; D is undetermined. V lost 0 bases, J lost 1 base, and 8 bases lay in between. The CDR3 length is 15 residues. Per the germline V gene, CDR1 is SGDLS and CDR2 is YYNGEE. The CDR3 region is CASSVVGQSYNEQFF. The CDR3 DNA is TGTGCCAGCAGCGTAGTAGGGCAGTCCTACAATGAGCAGTTCTTC.

This chain uses TRBV18 with TRBJ2-3, with 12 bases fitting TRBD2. Per the germline V gene, CDR1 is KGHSH and CDR2 is LQKENI. The CDR3 totals 21 residues. Trimming cost V 1 base and J 0 bases; bases outside gene matches: 14. DNA for the CDR3: TGTGCCAGCTCACCACTTCCCCCGCGGACTAGCGGGATCTCTAGCACAGATACGCAGTATTTT. Protein sequence: CASSPLPPRTSGISSTDTQYF.

This chain joins TRBV7-9 and TRBJ1-1; D is unclear. V lost 4 bases and J 1 base, leaving 19 bases between the germline ends. The CDR3 covers 17 residues. Germline V gives CDR1 SEHNR, CDR2 FQNEAQ (reference sequence). In DNA, the CDR3 is TGTGCCAGCAGCTCAACAGCCTCGGGGATGGGGAACACTGAAGCTTTCTTT. Translating gives CASSSTASGMGNTEAFF.

This chain joins TRBV5-6 and TRBJ2-1; D gene unclear. The CDR3 spans 17 residues. V shed 0 bases and J shed 0 bases, with 13 bases lying between them. In germline, CDR1 is SGHDT, CDR2 YYEEEE. The CDR3 sequence is CASSLEAGPSSYNEQFF. The DNA for the CDR3 is TGTGCCAGCAGCTTGGAGGCAGGACCCAGCTCCTACAATGAGCAGTTCTTC.

This chain connects TRBV19 to TRBJ2-3, with 9 bases aligning to TRBD2. Germline lookup yields CDR1 LNHDA and CDR2 SQIVND (reference sequence). The CDR3 spans 15 residues. The trim removed 8 bases at V and 0 bases at J, leaving 6 bases unmatched. The CDR3 reads CASALSGRSTDTQYF. The CDR3 DNA is TGTGCCAGTGCACTTAGCGGGAGAAGCACAGATACGCAGTATTTT.

The chain uses TRBV9 and TRBJ1-2; D gene unclear. This CDR3 spans 15 amino acids. Trimming stripped 0 bases from V and 2 bases from J, with 11 bases between. Germline-derived CDR1 and CDR2 are SGDLS and YYNGEE. The CDR3 sequence is CASSVESTANYGYTF. CDR3 coding DNA: TGTGCCAGCAGCGTAGAGTCGACGGCAAACTATGGCTACACCTTC.

The rearrangement uses TRBV29-1 and TRBJ2-2; 8 positions match TRBD1. The CDR3 loop spans 14 amino acids. Germline trimming cut 3 bases from V and 4 bases from J; bases unmatched to any gene: 4. Germline lookup yields CDR1 SQVTM and CDR2 ANQGSEA. CDR3 DNA sequence: TGCAGCGTTGATCTCAGGGGGCCCACCGGGGAGCTGTTTTTT. Its translation is CSVDLRGPTGELFF.

The rearrangement joins TRBV6-1 to TRBJ2-1; 11 bases agree with TRBD2. The germline gives CDR1 MNHNS, CDR2 SASEGT. Germline trimming cut 4 bases from V and 3 bases from J; bases unmatched to any gene: 2. The CDR3 covers 15 residues. The chain's CDR3 is CASSGTSGSYNEQFF. The CDR3 bases are TGTGCCAGCAGTGGAACTAGCGGGAGCTACAATGAGCAGTTCTTC.

The gene calls are TRBV7-9 and TRBJ2-7; D tentatively fits TRBD1 or TRBD2 (5 bases each). This CDR3 is built from 15 residues. The V end was cut by 7 bases, the J end by 2 bases, with 18 bases between. Germline V gene data show CDR1 as SEHNR and CDR2 as FQNEAQ (reference sequence). The CDR3 nucleotides read TGTGCCAGCACCCCTATACGTGGGACCCCCTACGAGCAGTACTTC. It is translated as CASTPIRGTPYEQYF.

This chain uses TRBV15 with TRBJ2-7; D unclear. The CDR3 runs 13 residues. The V end was cut by 1 base, the J end by 0 bases, with 4 bases between. Germline CDR1 is LNHNV and CDR2 is YYDKDF (reference sequence). The DNA of the CDR3 is TGTGCCACCAGCAGAGTGAACTCCTACGAGCAGTACTTC. As protein: CATSRVNSYEQYF.

The rearrangement links TRBV18 to TRBJ2-5; 7 bases fit TRBD1. After removal of 3 bases from V and 2 bases from J, the junction contained 0 bases not matched to a gene. There are 13 residues in the CDR3. Germline V gene lookup returns CDR1 KGHSH and CDR2 LQKENI. CDR3 in DNA: TGTGCCAGCTCACCGGGACAGCAAGAGACCCAGTACTTC. Its translation: CASSPGQQETQYF.